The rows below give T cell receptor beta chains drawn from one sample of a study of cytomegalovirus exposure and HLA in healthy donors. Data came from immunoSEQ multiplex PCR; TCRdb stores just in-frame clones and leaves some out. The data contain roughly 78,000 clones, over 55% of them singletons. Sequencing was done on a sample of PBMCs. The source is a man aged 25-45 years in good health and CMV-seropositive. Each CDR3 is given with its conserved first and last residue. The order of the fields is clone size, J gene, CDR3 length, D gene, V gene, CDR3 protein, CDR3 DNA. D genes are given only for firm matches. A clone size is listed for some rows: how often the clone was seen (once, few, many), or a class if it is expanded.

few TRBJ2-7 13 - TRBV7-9 CASSPPTGFEQYF TGTGCCAGCAGCCCTCCAACAGGGTTCGAGCAGTACTTC
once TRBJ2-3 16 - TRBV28 CASSQARGAGPDTQYF TGTGCCAGCAGTCAAGCCAGGGGGGCGGGACCAGATACGCAGTATTTT
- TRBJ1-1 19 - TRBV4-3 CASSQEGAGRRSLNTEAFF TGCGCCAGCAGCCAAGAAGGGGCCGGAAGACGGTCATTGAACACTGAAGCTTTCTTT
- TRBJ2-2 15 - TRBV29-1 CSVSHRAVDTGELFF TGCAGCGTTTCCCACAGGGCGGTGGACACCGGGGAGCTGTTTTTT
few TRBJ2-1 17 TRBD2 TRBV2 CASSGALGGSPYNEQFF TGTGCCAGCAGTGGCGCGCTTGGCGGGAGTCCCTACAATGAGCAGTTCTTC
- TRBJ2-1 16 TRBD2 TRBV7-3 CASSPTASGYYNEQFF TGTGCCAGCAGCCCCACGGCTAGCGGCTATTACAATGAGCAGTTCTTC
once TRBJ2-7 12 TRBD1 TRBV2 CASRETGREQYF TGTGCCAGCAGAGAGACAGGGCGCGAGCAGTACTTC
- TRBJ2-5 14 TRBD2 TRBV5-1 CASTPRGNQETQYF TGCGCCAGCACCCCGCGGGGGAACCAAGAGACCCAGTACTTC
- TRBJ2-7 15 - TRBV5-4 CASSLKGGRVYEQYF TGTGCCAGCAGCTTGAAGGGAGGCAGGGTCTACGAGCAGTACTTC
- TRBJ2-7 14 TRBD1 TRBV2 CASSVRTGFDEQYF TGTGCCAGCAGTGTGAGGACAGGGTTCGACGAGCAGTACTTC
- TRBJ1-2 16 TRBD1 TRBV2 CASRNRGRDQNYGYTF TGTGCCAGCAGGAACAGGGGGCGCGACCAGAACTATGGCTACACCTTC
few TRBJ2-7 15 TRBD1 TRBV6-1 CASTRGGQGTYEQYF TGTGCCAGCACCAGGGGGGGACAGGGAACCTACGAGCAGTACTTC
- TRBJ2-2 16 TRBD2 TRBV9 CASRGALAGNTGELFF TGTGCCAGCCGGGGGGCCCTAGCGGGAAATACCGGGGAGCTGTTTTTT
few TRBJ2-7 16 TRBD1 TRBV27 CASSPYGTGVAYEQYF TGTGCCAGCAGTCCCTATGGGACAGGAGTTGCCTACGAGCAGTACTTC
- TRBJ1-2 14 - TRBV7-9 CASSLVGGTYGYTF TGTGCCAGCAGCTTAGTTGGAGGAACCTATGGCTACACCTTC
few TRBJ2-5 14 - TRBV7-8 CASSSQGLQETQYF TGTGCCAGCAGCTCCCAGGGGTTACAAGAGACCCAGTACTTC
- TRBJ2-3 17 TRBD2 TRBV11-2 CASSFWTSGTGTDTQYF TGTGCCAGCAGCTTCTGGACTAGCGGAACTGGCACAGATACGCAGTATTTT
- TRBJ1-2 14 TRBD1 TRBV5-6 CASSRAGGGYGYTF TGTGCCAGCAGCAGGGCAGGGGGCGGATATGGCTACACCTTC
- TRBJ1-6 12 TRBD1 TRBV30 CALGQLNSPLHF TGTGCCTTGGGACAGCTTAATTCACCCCTCCACTTT
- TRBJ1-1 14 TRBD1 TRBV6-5 CASSLHTGDTEAFF TGTGCCAGCAGTCTTCATACAGGGGACACTGAAGCTTTCTTT
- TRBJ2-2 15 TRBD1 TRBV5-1 CASNGQGISTGELFF TGCGCCAGCAACGGACAGGGAATCAGCACCGGGGAGCTGTTTTTT
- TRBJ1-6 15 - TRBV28 CASSPYRNRNSPLHF TGTGCCAGCAGTCCGTACAGGAACAGAAATTCACCCCTCCACTTT
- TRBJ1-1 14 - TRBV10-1 CASSSGSLNTEAFF TGCGCCAGCAGCTCTGGGAGTCTGAACACTGAAGCTTTCTTT
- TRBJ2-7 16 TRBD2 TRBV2 CASRLGGSVGSYEQYF TGTGCCAGCAGACTGGGGGGGTCTGTGGGATCCTACGAGCAGTACTTC
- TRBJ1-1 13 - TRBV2 CASRRELNTEAFF TGTGCCAGCAGGCGTGAACTTAACACTGAAGCTTTCTTT
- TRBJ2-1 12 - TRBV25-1 CASSESVGEQFF TGTGCCAGCAGTGAATCGGTCGGTGAGCAGTTCTTC
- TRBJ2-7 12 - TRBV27 CASSPTGPTQYF TGTGCCAGCAGTCCCACAGGTCCCACACAGTACTTC
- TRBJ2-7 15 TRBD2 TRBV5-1 CASSPGTSGTYEQYF TGCGCCAGCAGCCCCGGGACTAGCGGGACCTACGAGCAGTACTTC
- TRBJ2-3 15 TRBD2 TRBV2 CASSEEAGVTDTQYF TGTGCCAGCAGTGAAGAAGCGGGGGTCACAGATACGCAGTATTTT
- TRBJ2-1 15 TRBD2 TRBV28 CASSFGRGRTHEQFF TGTGCCAGCAGTTTTGGGCGGGGGAGGACCCATGAGCAGTTCTTC
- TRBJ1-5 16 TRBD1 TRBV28 CASSKLSGTGDGPQHF TGTGCCAGCAGCAAGCTCTCCGGGACAGGGGACGGGCCCCAGCATTTT
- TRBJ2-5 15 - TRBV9 CASSGAPGVRETQYF TGTGCCAGCAGCGGAGCCCCGGGTGTCAGAGAGACCCAGTACTTC
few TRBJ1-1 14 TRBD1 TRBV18 CASSPTGWGTEAFF TGTGCCAGCTCACCGACAGGGTGGGGAACTGAAGCTTTCTTT
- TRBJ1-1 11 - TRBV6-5 CASSYGQEAFF TGTGCCAGCAGTTACGGACAGGAAGCTTTCTTT
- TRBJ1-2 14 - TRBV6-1 CASSRDNHNYGYTF TGTGCCAGCAGCCGGGACAACCATAACTATGGCTACACCTTC
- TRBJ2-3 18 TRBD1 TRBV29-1 CSVEGGVGQGAYTDTQYF TGCAGCGTTGAAGGGGGCGTGGGACAGGGGGCCTACACAGATACGCAGTATTTT
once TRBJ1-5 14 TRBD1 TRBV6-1 CASSENRGNQPQHF TGTGCCAGCAGTGAAAACAGGGGAAATCAGCCCCAGCATTTT
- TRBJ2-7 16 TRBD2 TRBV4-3 CASSQDPLAATYEQYF TGCGCCAGCAGCCAAGATCCACTAGCGGCAACCTACGAGCAGTACTTC
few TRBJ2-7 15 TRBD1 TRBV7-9 CASSFRTGGSYEQYF TGTGCCAGCAGCTTTCGGACAGGGGGCTCTTACGAGCAGTACTTC
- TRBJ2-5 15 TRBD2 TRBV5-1 CASSFWTSGQETQYF TGCGCCAGCAGCTTTTGGACTAGCGGACAAGAGACCCAGTACTTC